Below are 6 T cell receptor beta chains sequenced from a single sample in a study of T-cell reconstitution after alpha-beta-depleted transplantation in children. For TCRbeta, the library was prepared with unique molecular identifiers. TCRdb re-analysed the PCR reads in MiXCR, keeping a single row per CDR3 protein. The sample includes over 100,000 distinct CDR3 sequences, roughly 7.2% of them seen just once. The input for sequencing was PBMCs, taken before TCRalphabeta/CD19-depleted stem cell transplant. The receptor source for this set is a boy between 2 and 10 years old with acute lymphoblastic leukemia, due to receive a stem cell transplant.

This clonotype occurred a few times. The CDR3 region is CASSPGRETGNTEAFF. CDR3 nucleotide sequence: TGTGCCAGCAGCCCTGGCCGCGAGACAGGGAACACTGAAGCTTTCTTT. The chain links TRBV7-6 to TRBJ1-1, with D maybe TRBD1 (6 bases). This CDR3 is built from 16 residues. CDR1 is SGHVS and CDR2 is FNYEAQ in the germline V gene. The V and J ends lost 5 bases and 1 base respectively, with 17 bases between them. The entire variable domain, with the rest obtained from reference TRBV7-6 and TRBJ1-1, is as follows: GAGVSQSPRYKVTKRGQDVALRCDPISGHVSLYWYRQALGQGPEFLTYFNYEAQQDKSGLPNDRFSAERPEGSISTLTIQRTEQRDSAMYRCASSPGRETGNTEAFFGQGTRLTVV.

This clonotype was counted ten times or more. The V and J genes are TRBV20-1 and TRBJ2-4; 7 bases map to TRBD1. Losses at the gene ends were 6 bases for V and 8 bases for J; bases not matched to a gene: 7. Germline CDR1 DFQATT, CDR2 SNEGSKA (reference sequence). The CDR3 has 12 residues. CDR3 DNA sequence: TGCAGTGCCATGACAGGGCAGGACATTCAGTACTTC. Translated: CSAMTGQDIQYF.

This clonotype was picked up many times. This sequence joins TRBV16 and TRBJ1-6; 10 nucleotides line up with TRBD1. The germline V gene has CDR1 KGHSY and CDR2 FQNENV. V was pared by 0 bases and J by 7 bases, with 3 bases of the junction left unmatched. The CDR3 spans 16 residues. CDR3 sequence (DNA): TGTGCCAGCAGCCAATCAAGGACAGGGGGAAATTCACCCCTCCACTTT. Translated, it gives CASSQSRTGGNSPLHF.

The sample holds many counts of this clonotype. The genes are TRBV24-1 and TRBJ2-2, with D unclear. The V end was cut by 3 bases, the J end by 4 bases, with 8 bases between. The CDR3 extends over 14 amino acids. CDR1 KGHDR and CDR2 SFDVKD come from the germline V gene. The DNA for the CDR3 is TGTGCCACCAGTGATCCCCCCCCCACCGGGGAGCTGTTTTTT. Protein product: CATSDPPPTGELFF.

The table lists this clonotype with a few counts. For the CDR3, the DNA is TGTGCCAGCTCACCAAACGGCCTTGATTCACCCCTCCACTTT. It is translated as CASSPNGLDSPLHF. The chain employs TRBV18 and TRBJ1-6; D is unresolved. The CDR3 sequence is 14 residues long. Germline CDR1 is KGHSH and CDR2 is LQKENI. The V end was cut by 2 bases, the J end by 8 bases, with 10 bases between.

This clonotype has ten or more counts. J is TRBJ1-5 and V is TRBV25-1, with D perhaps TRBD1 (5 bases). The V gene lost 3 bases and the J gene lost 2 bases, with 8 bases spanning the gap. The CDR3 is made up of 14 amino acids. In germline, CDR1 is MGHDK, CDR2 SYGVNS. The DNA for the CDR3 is TGTGCCAGCAGTGACCGGGGCCGCAATCAGCCCCAGCATTTT. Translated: CASSDRGRNQPQHF.